This T cell receptor beta chain derives from a study of T cell responses to AZD1222 COVID-19 vaccine. Study-level results: Repertoires were sampled only after the peak T cell response.

As concerns this clone: The antigen is unknown.

Data came from immunoSEQ multiplex PCR; TCRdb stores just in-frame clones and leaves some out. This table has approximately 180,000 clones, roughly 88% appearing once. The TCR was taken from an adult in good health. This sample comprised peripheral blood, obtained on day 0 of AZD1222 vaccination.

The CDR3 region is CASSRDRGYDGYTF. In DNA form, the CDR3 reads TGTGCCAGCAGCCGAGACAGGGGGTATGATGGCTACACCTTC. The chain links TRBV2 to TRBJ1-2; 9 bases match TRBD1. This CDR3 has 14 residues. Germline trimming cut 6 bases from V and 6 bases from J; bases unmatched to any gene: 8. Per germline, CDR1 SNHLY and CDR2 FYNNEI.